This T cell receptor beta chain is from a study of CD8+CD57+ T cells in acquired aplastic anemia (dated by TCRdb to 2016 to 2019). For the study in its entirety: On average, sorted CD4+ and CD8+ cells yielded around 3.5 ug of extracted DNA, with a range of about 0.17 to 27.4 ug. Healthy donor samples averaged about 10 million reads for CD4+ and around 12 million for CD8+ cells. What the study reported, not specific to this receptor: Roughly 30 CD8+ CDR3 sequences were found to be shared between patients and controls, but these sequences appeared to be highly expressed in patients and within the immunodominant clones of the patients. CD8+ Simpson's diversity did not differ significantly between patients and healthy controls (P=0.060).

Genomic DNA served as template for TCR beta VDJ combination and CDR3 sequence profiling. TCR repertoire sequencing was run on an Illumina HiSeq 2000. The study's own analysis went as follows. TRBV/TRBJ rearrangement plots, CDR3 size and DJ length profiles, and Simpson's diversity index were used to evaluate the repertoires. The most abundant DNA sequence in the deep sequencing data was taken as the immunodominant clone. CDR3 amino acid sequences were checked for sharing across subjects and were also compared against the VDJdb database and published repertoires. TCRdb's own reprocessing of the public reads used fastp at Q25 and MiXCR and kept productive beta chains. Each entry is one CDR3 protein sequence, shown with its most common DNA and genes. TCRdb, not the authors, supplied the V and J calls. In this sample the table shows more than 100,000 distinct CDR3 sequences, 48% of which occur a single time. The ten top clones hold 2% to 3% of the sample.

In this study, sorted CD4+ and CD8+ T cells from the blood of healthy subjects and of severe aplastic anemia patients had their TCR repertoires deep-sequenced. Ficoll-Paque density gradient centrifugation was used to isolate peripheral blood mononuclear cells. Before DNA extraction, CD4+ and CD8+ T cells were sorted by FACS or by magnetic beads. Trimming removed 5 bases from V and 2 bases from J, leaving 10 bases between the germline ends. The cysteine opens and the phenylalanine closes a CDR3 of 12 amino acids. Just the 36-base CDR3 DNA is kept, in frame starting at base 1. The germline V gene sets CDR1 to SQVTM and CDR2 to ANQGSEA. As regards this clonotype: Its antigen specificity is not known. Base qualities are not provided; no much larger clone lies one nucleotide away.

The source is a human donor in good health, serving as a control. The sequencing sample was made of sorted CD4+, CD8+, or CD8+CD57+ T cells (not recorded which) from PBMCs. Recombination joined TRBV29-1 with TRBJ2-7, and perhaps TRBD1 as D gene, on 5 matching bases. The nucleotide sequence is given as TGCAGCGTTAAGGACAAAGCCTACGAGCAGTACTTC. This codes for CSVKDKAYEQYF.